The rows below give T cell receptor beta chains drawn from one sample of a study of neoadjuvant anti-PD-1 for oral cavity cancer. Generated by immunoSEQ multiplex PCR, the TCRdb table keeps only in-frame clones and is missing some. The sample shows about 12,000 clones, 71% of them seen only once. The sample in question was PBMCs, obtained after nivolumab (anti-PD-1) treatment. All receptors derive from a person between 35 and 79 years old with oral cavity squamous cell carcinoma. Each CDR3 is given with its conserved first and last residue. D genes are given only for firm matches. Not every row has a clone size; where given, it reads once, few, many or a size class.

len	abundance	j_gene	v_gene	d_gene	CDR3aa	CDR3nt
15	.	TRBJ2-7	TRBV6-5	TRBD2	CASSYSGGSGNEQYF	TGTGCCAGCAGTTACTCGGGGGGGAGCGGTAACGAGCAGTACTTC
15	.	TRBJ2-3	TRBV5-1	.	CASSSGLRSTDTQYF	TGCGCCAGCAGCTCAGGACTGAGAAGCACAGATACGCAGTATTTT
13	.	TRBJ1-2	TRBV30	.	CAWSPQAQAGYTF	TGTGCCTGGTCCCCGCAGGCCCAGGCTGGCTACACCTTC
14	.	TRBJ1-2	TRBV7-9	.	CASTWVGAFDGYTF	TGTGCCAGCACCTGGGTGGGGGCATTTGATGGCTACACCTTC
11	.	TRBJ2-1	TRBV10-2	.	CASRLVGEQFF	TGCGCCAGCCGACTAGTCGGTGAGCAGTTCTTC
16	.	TRBJ2-1	TRBV10-3	TRBD2	CAISDPTTGGTNEQFF	TGTGCCATCAGTGATCCCACGACGGGAGGGACAAATGAGCAGTTCTTC
16	.	TRBJ2-5	TRBV19	TRBD2	CASSKQGTSGGQTQYF	TGTGCCAGTAGCAAACAAGGGACTAGCGGGGGCCAGACCCAGTACTTC
12	.	TRBJ2-7	TRBV7-9	TRBD1	CAGGQGSYEQYF	TGTGCCGGAGGACAGGGGTCCTACGAGCAGTACTTC
12	.	TRBJ2-7	TRBV29-1	TRBD2	CSVLAGAYEQYF	TGCAGCGTACTAGCGGGGGCCTACGAGCAGTACTTC
15	.	TRBJ1-4	TRBV18	TRBD1	CASSPGTGTGEKLFF	TGTGCCAGCTCGCCCGGGACAGGGACAGGTGAAAAACTGTTTTTT
15	.	TRBJ2-2	TRBV5-1	.	CASSQGLLNTGELFF	TGCGCCAGCAGCCAGGGACTTCTGAACACCGGGGAGCTGTTTTTT
14	few	TRBJ1-2	TRBV6-1	TRBD1	CASRLQGAGYGYTF	TGTGCCAGCAGGCTACAGGGGGCAGGCTATGGCTACACCTTC
13	.	TRBJ2-5	TRBV5-4	.	CASSLAGSKTQYF	TGTGCCAGCAGCTTGGCTGGGTCCAAGACCCAGTACTTC
14	.	TRBJ2-5	TRBV4-2	.	CATQDLTGGGTQYF	TGTGCCACTCAAGATCTGACGGGGGGCGGGACCCAGTACTTC
14	.	TRBJ1-4	TRBV6-1	.	CASHRVGTNEKLFF	TGTGCCAGCCACAGGGTCGGAACTAATGAAAAACTGTTTTTT
15	.	TRBJ1-2	TRBV18	TRBD1	CASSTGTGDSYGYTF	TGTGCCAGCTCAACCGGGACAGGGGATAGCTATGGCTACACCTTC
19	few	TRBJ2-3	TRBV27	TRBD2	CASRMRETSGSRSTDTQYF	TGTGCCAGCAGGATGCGCGAGACTAGCGGGAGTAGGAGCACAGATACGCAGTATTTT
16	.	TRBJ1-4	TRBV27	.	CASSSIRGGLNEKLFF	TGTGCCAGCAGTTCCATACGGGGGGGACTTAATGAAAAACTGTTTTTT
16	.	TRBJ1-2	TRBV27	TRBD1	CASSLNPTGYYYGYTF	TGTGCCAGCAGTCTCAACCCGACAGGGTACTACTATGGCTACACCTTC
16	.	TRBJ2-7	TRBV13	TRBD1	CASSLFWDRGRYEQYF	TGTGCCAGCAGCTTATTTTGGGACAGGGGTCGGTACGAGCAGTACTTC
16	.	TRBJ2-6	TRBV12-5	.	CASGLVQTSGANVLTF	TGTGCTAGTGGTTTGGTACAGACCTCTGGGGCCAACGTCCTGACTTTC
15	.	TRBJ2-7	TRBV2	TRBD1	CASSELGQGPYEQYF	TGTGCCAGCAGTGAACTGGGACAGGGCCCCTACGAGCAGTACTTC
16	few	TRBJ2-1	TRBV6-1	.	CASSDQGTVSYNEQFF	TGTGCCAGCAGTGATCAGGGAACCGTCTCCTACAATGAGCAGTTCTTC
12	.	TRBJ2-7	TRBV6-5	.	CASSADTYEQYF	TGTGCCAGCAGTGCGGATACCTACGAGCAGTACTTC
14	few	TRBJ2-7	TRBV15	TRBD1	CATRRATGGYEQYF	TGTGCCACCAGACGGGCGACAGGGGGCTACGAGCAGTACTTC
17	.	TRBJ1-2	TRBV7-9	TRBD1	CASSRRTGGKGSYGYTF	TGTGCCAGCAGCCGTCGGACAGGGGGCAAAGGCTCCTATGGCTACACCTTC
15	.	TRBJ1-2	TRBV29-1	.	CSVEDPRPGFYGYTF	TGCAGCGTTGAAGATCCAAGACCGGGATTCTATGGCTACACCTTC
16	.	TRBJ1-3	TRBV5-1	.	CASSSATGPSGNTIYF	TGCGCCAGCAGCAGCGCGACCGGGCCCTCTGGAAACACCATATATTTT
15	.	TRBJ2-6	TRBV29-1	.	CSVEDSNSGANVLTF	TGCAGCGTTGAAGATTCAAACTCTGGGGCCAACGTCCTGACTTTC
14	.	TRBJ1-1	TRBV30	.	CAWSMDDRWTEAFF	TGTGCCTGGAGTATGGACGACAGGTGGACTGAAGCTTTCTTT
15	.	TRBJ2-7	TRBV27	.	CASSFRAIGSYEQYF	TGTGCCAGCAGTTTTAGGGCCATAGGCTCCTACGAGCAGTACTTC
11	.	TRBJ2-1	TRBV30	.	CAWSVLDEQFF	TGTGCCTGGAGTGTACTGGATGAGCAGTTCTTC
15	.	TRBJ2-3	TRBV19	.	CATDPLGGRTDTQYF	TGTGCCACCGATCCCCTTGGGGGGCGCACAGATACGCAGTATTTT
18	.	TRBJ2-4	TRBV7-9	.	CASSLALVTSLAKNIQYF	TGTGCCAGCAGCTTAGCGCTCGTGACCAGCCTGGCCAAAAACATTCAGTACTTC
14	.	TRBJ2-2	TRBV7-9	.	CAAGLGAATGELFF	TGTGCCGCCGGACTGGGGGCAGCCACCGGGGAGCTGTTTTTT
16	.	TRBJ1-1	TRBV5-1	.	CASRQGAGETGTEAFF	TGCGCCAGCAGACAAGGAGCAGGAGAGACGGGCACTGAAGCTTTCTTT
18	few	TRBJ2-2	TRBV30	.	CAWSVRAGILSDTGELFF	TGTGCCTGGAGTGTTAGGGCAGGTATACTGTCTGACACCGGGGAGCTGTTTTTT
16	.	TRBJ2-1	TRBV7-9	TRBD2	CASSLASAGSYNEQFF	TGTGCCAGCAGCTTAGCCTCAGCGGGATCTTACAATGAGCAGTTCTTC
13	.	TRBJ1-2	TRBV30	TRBD1	CAWSPQSRGGYTF	TGTGCCTGGAGTCCCCAATCCAGGGGGGGCTACACCTTC
17	.	TRBJ2-1	TRBV11-2	TRBD2	CASSLASRGVLGNEQFF	TGTGCCAGCAGCTTAGCGTCGCGGGGGGTTTTGGGCAATGAGCAGTTCTTC
12	.	TRBJ2-5	TRBV7-6	.	CARGKGLETQYF	TGTGCCAGGGGGAAAGGGCTTGAGACCCAGTACTTC
16	.	TRBJ1-5	TRBV2	.	CASKSGGAEGNQPQHF	TGTGCCAGCAAATCCGGGGGCGCGGAGGGCAATCAGCCCCAGCATTTT
15	once	TRBJ2-2	TRBV5-1	.	CASRPDSITTGELFF	TGCGCCAGCAGACCGGACTCGATCACCACCGGGGAGCTGTTTTTT
15	few	TRBJ2-7	TRBV7-9	TRBD1	CASSSSNRGPYEQYF	TGTGCCAGCAGCTCATCAAACAGGGGTCCCTACGAGCAGTACTTC
15	.	TRBJ1-4	TRBV5-1	TRBD1	CASSLQGPTNEKLFF	TGCGCCAGCAGCTTACAGGGGCCTACTAATGAAAAACTGTTTTTT
15	few	TRBJ2-7	TRBV4-2	TRBD1	CASSQMTGGLNEQYF	TGTGCCAGCAGCCAAATGACAGGGGGCTTGAACGAGCAGTACTTC
16	.	TRBJ2-3	TRBV9	.	CASSVERGQGPDTQYF	TGTGCCAGCAGCGTAGAGCGGGGACAAGGCCCAGATACGCAGTATTTT
16	.	TRBJ1-2	TRBV11-2	TRBD1	CASSPFSGTGGYGYTF	TGTGCCAGCAGTCCATTTTCCGGGACAGGGGGCTATGGCTACACCTTC
15	.	TRBJ2-1	TRBV2	TRBD1	CASRAGGYSYNEQFF	TGTGCCAGCAGAGCAGGGGGCTACTCCTACAATGAGCAGTTCTTC
12	.	TRBJ1-5	TRBV5-1	.	CASSAGNQPQHF	TGCGCCAGCAGCGCGGGCAATCAGCCCCAGCATTTT
14	few	TRBJ2-7	TRBV7-9	TRBD1	CASSLTQGENEQYF	TGTGCCAGCAGCTTAACCCAGGGGGAGAACGAGCAGTACTTC
16	few	TRBJ1-6	TRBV5-1	.	CASSLGGTPVPSALHF	TGCGCCAGCAGCTTGGGCGGGACACCGGTTCCTTCAGCCCTCCACTTT
14	.	TRBJ1-4	TRBV7-6	TRBD1	CASSLRTGREKLFF	TGTGCCAGCAGCTTGAGGACAGGGCGTGAAAAACTGTTTTTT
15	.	TRBJ2-7	TRBV7-9	TRBD1	CASSLGTGGVPEQYF	TGTGCCAGCAGCTTAGGGACAGGGGGGGTTCCCGAGCAGTACTTC
13	.	TRBJ1-1	TRBV30	TRBD1	CAWRGQGWTEAFF	TGTGCCTGGCGAGGACAGGGTTGGACTGAAGCTTTCTTT